The T cell receptor (beta chain) under discussion was sequenced for a study of shared T cell receptors in the human thymus. Produced via immunoSEQ multiplex PCR; TCRdb's table is partial and in-frame only. The table includes roughly 700,000 clones, 88% detected once. CDR3 length: 14 amino acids. V lost 10 bases, J lost 2 bases, and 10 bases stayed unmatched. Germline V CDR1 and CDR2: MDHEN, SYDVKM. These data are also associated with another study on human thymus T cells. According to that study: Congenital heart defects were the reason for the corrective surgery that the donors, healthy Finnish infants, were having. Thymus tissue for the work was resected from patients undergoing corrective heart surgery. Thymic and blood repertoires showed apparently biased V and J gene usage. What related research reported was that thymic repertoires overlapped highly among unrelated individuals.

J is TRBJ2-7 and V is TRBV28, with TRBD2 matching over 8 bases. The TCR originated in a boy in the first two years of life with a congenital heart defect. The sample taken for sequencing was thymocytes. CDR3 protein: CATQWAGGTYEQYF. The CDR3 coding sequence is TGTGCCACCCAGTGGGCGGGAGGAACCTACGAGCAGTACTTC.